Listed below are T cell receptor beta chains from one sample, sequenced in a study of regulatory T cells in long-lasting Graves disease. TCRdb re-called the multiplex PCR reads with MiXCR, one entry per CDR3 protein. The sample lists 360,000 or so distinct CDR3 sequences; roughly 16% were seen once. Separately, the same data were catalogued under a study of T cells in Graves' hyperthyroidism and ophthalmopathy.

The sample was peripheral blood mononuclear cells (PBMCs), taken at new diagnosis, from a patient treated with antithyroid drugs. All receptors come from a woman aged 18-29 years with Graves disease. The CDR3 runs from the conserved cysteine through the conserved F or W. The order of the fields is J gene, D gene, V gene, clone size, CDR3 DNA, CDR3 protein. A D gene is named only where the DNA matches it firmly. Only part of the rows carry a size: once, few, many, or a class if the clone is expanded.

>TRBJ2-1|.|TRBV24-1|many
TGTGCCACCAGTGTTCCGGAAGGGCGCGCCTACAATGAGCAGTTCTTC
CATSVPEGRAYNEQFF
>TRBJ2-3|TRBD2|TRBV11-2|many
TGTGCCAGCAGTCGGCTAGCGGGGGATATCCAGGGGACGCAGTATTTT
CASSRLAGDIQGTQYF
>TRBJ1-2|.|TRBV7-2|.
TGTGCCAGCAGCTTATCCTCGCAGGACTATGGCTACACCTTC
CASSLSSQDYGYTF
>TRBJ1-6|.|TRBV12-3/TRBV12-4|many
TGTGCCAGCAGTTTATCTGGGGGAAATAATTCACCCCTCCACTTT
CASSLSGGNNSPLHF
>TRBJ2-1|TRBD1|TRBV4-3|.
TGCGCCAGCAGCCAATGGGACAGGGACTACAATGAGCAGTTCTTC
CASSQWDRDYNEQFF
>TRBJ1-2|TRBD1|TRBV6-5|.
TGTGCCAGCAGTTACGGAGCGGCAGGGGGCGATGGCTACACCTTC
CASSYGAAGGDGYTF
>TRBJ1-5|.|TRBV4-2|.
TGTGCCAGCAGCCAAGAGAAATTATTGCCCCAGCATTTT
CASSQEKLLPQHF
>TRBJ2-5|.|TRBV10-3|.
TGTGCCATCAGGGAGACGCTGGCGGAGACCCAGTACTTC
CAIRETLAETQYF
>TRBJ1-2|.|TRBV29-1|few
TGCAGCGTTCGACAAAGAGACTATGGCTACACCTTC
CSVRQRDYGYTF
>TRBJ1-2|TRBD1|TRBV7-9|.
TGTGCCAGCAGCTACTCCGGGACAGGGACGATGGAAGGCTACACCTTC
CASSYSGTGTMEGYTF
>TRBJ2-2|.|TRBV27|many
TGTGCCAGCAGTCCCCAGCGGGACACCGGGGAGCTGTTTTTT
CASSPQRDTGELFF
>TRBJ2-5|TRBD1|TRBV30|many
TGTGCCTGGAGCCGGACAGGGATACAAGAGACCCAGTACTTC
CAWSRTGIQETQYF
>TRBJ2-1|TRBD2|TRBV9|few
TGTGCCAGCAGCCCTGCTCGACTAGCGGGAGCCGAGAAGGAGCAGTTCTTC
CASSPARLAGAEKEQFF
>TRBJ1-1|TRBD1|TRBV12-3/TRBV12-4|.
TGTGCCAGCAGTTTAGGGGACAGGGACCCTGAAGCTTTCTTT
CASSLGDRDPEAFF
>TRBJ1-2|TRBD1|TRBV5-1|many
TGCGCCAGCAGCTCGACAGGGACTGCGAGCTCAACGATTAACTATGGCTACACCTTC
CASSSTGTASSTINYGYTF
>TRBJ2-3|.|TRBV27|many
TGTGCCAGCAGACACGGAGGGGATACGCAGTATTTT
CASRHGGDTQYF
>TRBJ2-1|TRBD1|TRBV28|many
TGTGCCAGCAGTTTGGGGGGTATCTGGGACAGGGGATATGAGCAGTTCTTC
CASSLGGIWDRGYEQFF
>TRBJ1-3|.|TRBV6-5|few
TGTGCCAGCAGTTACTCAGGACGCACCTCTGGAAACACCATATATTTT
CASSYSGRTSGNTIYF
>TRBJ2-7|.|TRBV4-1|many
TGCGCCAGCAGCCCCAGGGGCAACTCCTACGAGCAGTACTTC
CASSPRGNSYEQYF
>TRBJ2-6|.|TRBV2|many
TGTGCCAGCAGTGAAGCGGGATCTGGGGCCAACGTCCTGACTTTC
CASSEAGSGANVLTF
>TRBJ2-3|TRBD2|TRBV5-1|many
TGCGCCAGCAGCACTGGCGGGGGTGGCAGCACAGATACGCAGTATTTT
CASSTGGGGSTDTQYF
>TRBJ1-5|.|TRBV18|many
TGTGCCAGCTCACCTTCCGGGGACAATCAGCCCCAGCATTTT
CASSPSGDNQPQHF
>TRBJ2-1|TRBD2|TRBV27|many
TGTGCCAGCACCTCCGGACTAGCGGGGGGCCATGAGCAGTTCTTC
CASTSGLAGGHEQFF
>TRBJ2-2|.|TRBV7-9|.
TGTGCCAGCAGCTTAAGGGCGAACACCGGGGAGCTGTTTTTT
CASSLRANTGELFF
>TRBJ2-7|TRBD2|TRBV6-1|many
TGTGCCAGCAGCTCCAACCCGGGACTAGGTTCGCACGAGCAGTACTTC
CASSSNPGLGSHEQYF
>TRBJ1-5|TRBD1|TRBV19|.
TGTGCCAGTAGTTCCTATCCGGGACAGACCTCTGCACAGCCCCAGCATTTT
CASSSYPGQTSAQPQHF
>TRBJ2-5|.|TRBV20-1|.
TGCAGTGCTAGCACCAGCACAGAGACCCAGTACTTC
CSASTSTETQYF
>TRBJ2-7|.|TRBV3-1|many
TGTGCCAGCAGCCGAGCGGACGAGCAGTACTTC
CASSRADEQYF
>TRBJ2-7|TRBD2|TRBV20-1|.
TGCAGTGCTCGTAGCGGGAGAACAGACGAGCAGTACTTC
CSARSGRTDEQYF
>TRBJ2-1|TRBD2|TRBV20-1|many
TGCAGTGCTAGTAAGGGGAGACTAGCGGGATCGGGCCCCTACAATGAGCAGTTCTTC
CSASKGRLAGSGPYNEQFF
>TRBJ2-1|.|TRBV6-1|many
TGTGCCAGCTCCGCGGCGGTCGGCTACAATGAGCAGTTCTTC
CASSAAVGYNEQFF
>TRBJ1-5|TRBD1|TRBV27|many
TGTGCCACCCTCCCAAGGGGACAGGCAATAGAGCCCCAGCATTTT
CATLPRGQAIEPQHF
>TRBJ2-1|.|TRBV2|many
TGTGCCAGCAGCCTTGGGGCGGTACCAAACAATGAGCAGTTCTTC
CASSLGAVPNNEQFF
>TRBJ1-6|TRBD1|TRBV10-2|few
TGCGCCAGCAGTGAGTCGACACAGGGGCTGAATTCACCCCTCCACTTT
CASSESTQGLNSPLHF
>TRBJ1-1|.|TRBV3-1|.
TGTGCCAGCAGCCAAGGATGGGGGGGGACTGAAGCTTTCTTT
CASSQGWGGTEAFF
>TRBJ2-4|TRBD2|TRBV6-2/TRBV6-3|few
TGTGCCAGCAGGGTAGCGGGAATGGCCAAAAACATTCAGTACTTC
CASRVAGMAKNIQYF
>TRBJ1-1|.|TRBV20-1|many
TGCAGTGCTAGAGAAACAGACCACAGGGTAGAGGCTTTCTTT
CSARETDHRVEAFF
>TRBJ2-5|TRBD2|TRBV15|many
TGTGCCACCAGCTCCCGACTAGCGGGGGGGCAAGAGACCCAGTACTTC
CATSSRLAGGQETQYF
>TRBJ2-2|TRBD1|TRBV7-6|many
TGTGCCAGCAGCCCGTCAGGGGGCCACGGGGAGCTGTTTTTT
CASSPSGGHGELFF
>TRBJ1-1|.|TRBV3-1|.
TGTGCCAGCAGCCTAGCTTCAGGGAACACTGAAGCTTTCTTT
CASSLASGNTEAFF
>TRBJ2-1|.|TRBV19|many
TGTGCCAGTAGTAGGGACACACTAAGCGATGAGCAGTTCTTC
CASSRDTLSDEQFF
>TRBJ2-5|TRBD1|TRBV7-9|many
TGTGCCAGCAGCCGGGGACAGAACAAGAGAGCCCAGTACTTC
CASSRGQNKRAQYF
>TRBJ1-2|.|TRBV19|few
TGTGCCAGTAGTCCCCCCGCGGGGGAACTCTTTTTC
CASSPPAGELFF
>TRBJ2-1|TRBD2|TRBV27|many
TGTGCCAGCAGTTTATTGCCCAGCGGGGGGACGAATGAGCAGTTCTTC
CASSLLPSGGTNEQFF
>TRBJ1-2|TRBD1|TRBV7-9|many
TGTGCCAGCAGCCCCCCGGGACAGGGTTATGGCTACACCTTC
CASSPPGQGYGYTF
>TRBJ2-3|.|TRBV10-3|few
TGTGCCATCTCTTTTGGGCAGCCACGCACAGATACGCAGTATTTT
CAISFGQPRTDTQYF
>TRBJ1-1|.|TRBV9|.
TGTGCCAGCAGCGTAACAGAAAGGAACACTGAAGCTTTCTTT
CASSVTERNTEAFF
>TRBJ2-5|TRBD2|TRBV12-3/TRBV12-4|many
TGTGCCAGCAGTCGTGTCGGCCGCAGACTAGCGGGAGGGCCGGGGACCCAGTACTTC
CASSRVGRRLAGGPGTQYF
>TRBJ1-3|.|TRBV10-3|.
TGTGCCATCAGTGTGGTCAAAGCTGGAAACACCATATATTTT
CAISVVKAGNTIYF
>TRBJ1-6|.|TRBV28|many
TGTGCCAGCAGGGGATCAAGGGACCTGATGACACCCCTCCACTTT
CASRGSRDLMTPLHF
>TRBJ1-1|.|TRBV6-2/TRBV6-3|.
TGTGCCAGCAGTGAACAGGGTGGCGTGGACACTGAGGCTTTCTTT
CASSEQGGVDTEAFF
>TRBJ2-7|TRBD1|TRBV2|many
TGTGCCAGCAGTGGGGCTACAGGGGGCCCCTACGAGCAGTACTTC
CASSGATGGPYEQYF
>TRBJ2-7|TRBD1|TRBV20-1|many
TGCAGTGCCGCCAACCCGACAGGGACCTACGAGCAGTACTTC
CSAANPTGTYEQYF
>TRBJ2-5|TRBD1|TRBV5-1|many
TGCGCCAGCAGCTTTCCCAGGAGGACAGGACAAGAGACCCAGTACTTC
CASSFPRRTGQETQYF